Each of the 7 T cell receptor beta chains below was sequenced from the same sample in a study of T-cell memory formation after mild COVID-19. One entry per CDR3 protein results from TCRdb running MiXCR on the 5' RACE reads. This sample yields 470,000 or so distinct CDR3 sequences, of which about 20% are seen a single time; about 12% belongs to the top ten. The sample comprised PBMCs or a T cell subset sorted from them (not recorded which). The receptors were sampled from an adult woman who had mild COVID-19 (a few samples of this study predate the infection). Cell type and time point are not known.

V and J are TRBV6-5 and TRBJ2-7, with 11 bases identical to TRBD2. CDR3 length: 17 amino acids. The V gene's germline CDR1 is MNHEY and CDR2 SVGAGI. The trim removed 0 bases at V and 4 bases at J, leaving 8 bases unmatched. The CDR3 is CASSYSIGGTSGYEQYF. CDR3 sequence (DNA): TGTGCCAGCAGTTACTCGATTGGGGGGACTAGCGGATACGAGCAGTACTTC.

The CDR3: CASSETSGAEETQYF. The DNA for the CDR3 is TGTGCCAGCAGTGAGACTAGCGGAGCGGAAGAGACCCAGTACTTC. The rearrangement uses TRBV2 and TRBJ2-5, with TRBD2 matching over 9 bases. Germline V gene lookup returns CDR1 SNHLY and CDR2 FYNNEI. The CDR3 spans 15 residues. After removal of 3 bases from V and 3 bases from J, the junction contained 5 bases not matched to a gene. Variable domain in full (rest from reference TRBV2 and TRBJ2-5): EPEVTQTPSHQVTQMGQEVILRCVPISNHLYFYWYRQILGQKVEFLVSFYNNEISEKSEIFDDQFSVERPDGSNFTLKIRSTKLEDSAMYFCASSETSGAEETQYFGPGTRLLVL.

V usage is TRBV6-1 and J usage is TRBJ2-7; D remains ambiguous. V was cut by 6 bases and J by 2 bases, with 8 bases left in between. Germline CDR1 reads MNHNS; CDR2 reads SASEGT. The CDR3 is made up of 12 amino acids. In DNA form, the CDR3 reads TGTGCCAGCAGCGAGGACCCCTACGAGCAGTACTTC. It codes for CASSEDPYEQYF.

This sequence joins TRBV5-1 and TRBJ1-1, with a weak D call TRBD1 (5 bases). This CDR3 is built from 12 residues. Germline loops: CDR1 SGHRS, CDR2 YFSETQ. With 1 base removed from V and 7 bases from J, the gap between germline ends came to 8 bases. The CDR3 is CASSLQGDEAFF. Here the CDR3 DNA reads TGCGCCAGCAGCTTGCAGGGTGATGAAGCTTTCTTT.

V and J are TRBV3-1 and TRBJ2-3, with 9 nucleotides matching TRBD2. The germline CDR1 and CDR2 sequences are LGHDT and YNNKEL (reference sequence). V was clipped by 0 bases and J by 3 bases; unmatched bases: 4. The CDR3 extends over 16 amino acids. CDR3 sequence: CASSQESGRRTDTQYF. The CDR3 DNA reads as TGTGCCAGCAGCCAAGAAAGCGGGAGGCGAACAGATACGCAGTATTTT.

The chain links TRBV10-3 to TRBJ1-3; D possibly corresponds to TRBD1 (5 bases). The germline V gene has CDR1 ENHRY and CDR2 SYGVKD. The CDR3 has 13 residues. V lost 10 bases to trimming and J lost 0 bases, with 10 bases between them. CDR3 sequence (DNA): TGTGCCACAAAGCAGGGCTCTGGAAACACCATATATTTT. Its protein product is CATKQGSGNTIYF.

This chain joins TRBV4-1 and TRBJ1-2; 8 nucleotides agree with TRBD1. V shed 10 bases and J 6 bases; nucleotides not matched to a gene: 13. The CDR3 consists of 14 residues. Germline V gene data show CDR1 as MGHRA and CDR2 as YSYEKL. In DNA form, the CDR3 reads TGCGCCACCCGCCAATACGGACAGGGAGATGGCTACACCTTC. Translation: CATRQYGQGDGYTF.